This TCR beta chain was sequenced for a study of blood T cell repertoires in COVID-19. On the study more broadly: The United States, Italy and Spain were the sources of the acute and convalescent COVID-19 samples. PBMCs, B-cell-depleted T cells, or T cells provided the cDNA or gDNA that made up the material.

In germline, CDR1 is SNHLY, CDR2 FYNNEI. V was trimmed by 2 bases and J by 7 bases, leaving 9 bases between them. There are 14 residues in the CDR3. Original handling: Cell counts per sample came from amplifying reference gene primers. The repertoire was sequenced with immunoSEQ multiplex PCR; TCRdb's copy has only in-frame clones and lacks some. V and J calls plus clone size are reproduced from that table; the DNA served to infer D and trimming. The sample carries 110,000 to 150,000 clones, around 76% recorded once. The receptor comes from a man in his fifties or sixties with acute or convalescent COVID-19. Sequencing was carried out using peripheral blood. This chain uses TRBV2 with TRBJ1-6; D remains ambiguous. CDR3 nucleotides: TGTGCCAGCAGTGAATGGCGGGAAAATTCACCCCTCCACTTT. Translation gives CASSEWRENSPLHF.